This TCR beta chain was sequenced in a study of regulatory T cells in long-lasting Graves disease. Noted time point: newly diagnosed GD, antithyroid drugs for less than 3 months. RNA from PBMCs was the source of the TCR library. The germline CDR1 and CDR2 sequences are SNHLY and FYNNEI. This CDR3 is 15 amino acids long. V shed 5 bases and J shed 3 bases, with 14 bases lying between them. HTBI primers from iRepertoire and Arm-PCR of CDR3 regions yielded the TCR beta libraries. TCRdb independently ran MiXCR on the multiplex PCR reads; one entry per CDR3 protein. The repertoire consists of 400,000 to 550,000 distinct CDR3 sequences, with about 15% occurring once and the leading ten covering 16%. Regarding this clonotype: A much larger clone is a single base away; this may be a read error.

The same sample was also studied in work on T cells in Graves' hyperthyroidism and ophthalmopathy.

V and J are TRBV2 and TRBJ1-5, with D perhaps TRBD1 (5 bases). This TCR was recovered from a woman in her 30s with Graves disease. Sequencing was performed on peripheral blood mononuclear cells (PBMCs), taken at new diagnosis, from a patient treated with antithyroid drugs. CDR3 sequence reads: CASSIDRINNQPQHF. The CDR3 bases are TGTGCCAGCAGTATAGACAGAATCAACAATCAGCCCCAGCATTTT.